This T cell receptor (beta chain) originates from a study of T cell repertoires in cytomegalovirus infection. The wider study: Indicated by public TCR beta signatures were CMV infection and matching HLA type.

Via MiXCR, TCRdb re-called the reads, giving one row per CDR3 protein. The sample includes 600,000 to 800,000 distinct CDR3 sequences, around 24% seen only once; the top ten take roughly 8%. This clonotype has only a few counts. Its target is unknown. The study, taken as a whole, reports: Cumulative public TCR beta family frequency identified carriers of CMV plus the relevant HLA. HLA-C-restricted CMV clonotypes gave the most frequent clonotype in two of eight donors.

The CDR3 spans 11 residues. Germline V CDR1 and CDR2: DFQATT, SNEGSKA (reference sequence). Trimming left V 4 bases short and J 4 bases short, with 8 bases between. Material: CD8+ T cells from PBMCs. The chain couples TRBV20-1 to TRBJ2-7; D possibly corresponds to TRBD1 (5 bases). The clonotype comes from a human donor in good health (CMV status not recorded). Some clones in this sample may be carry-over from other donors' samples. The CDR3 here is CSAIKGYEQYF. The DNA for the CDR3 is TGCAGTGCTATTAAGGGGTACGAGCAGTACTTC.